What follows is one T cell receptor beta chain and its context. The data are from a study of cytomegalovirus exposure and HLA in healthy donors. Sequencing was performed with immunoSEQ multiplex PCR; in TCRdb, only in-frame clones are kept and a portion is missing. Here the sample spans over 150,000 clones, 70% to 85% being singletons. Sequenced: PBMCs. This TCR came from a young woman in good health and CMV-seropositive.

The CDR3 protein is CASSLGGGAGPQHF. The CDR3 DNA follows: TGTGCCAGCAGTTTAGGCGGGGGCGCGGGGCCCCAGCATTTT. The genes are TRBV27 and TRBJ1-5, with a weak D call TRBD1 (6 bases). The CDR3 has 14 amino acids. Germline V gene data show CDR1 as MNHEY and CDR2 as SMNVEV (reference sequence). Trimming took 2 bases from V and 9 from J, leaving 14 bases between them.